This paragraph reports one TCR beta chain. The antigen remains unidentified. This sample was included in a study of graft-versus-host responses after intestinal transplantation. The germline V and J ends were trimmed by 3 bases and 0 bases, with 6 bases remaining between them. CDR1 and CDR2 (germline): LNHNV, YYDKDF (reference sequence). CDR3 length equals 15 residues. The assay was immunoSEQ multiplex PCR, and TCRdb's table has in-frame clones only and misses some. The sample contains some 79,000 clones, around nine tenths of which appear only once. The sequences come from unstimulated CD4+ T cells sorted from spleen or lymph node cells, collected before intestinal transplant. This TCR derives from a human donor who received an intestinal transplant. The chain combines TRBV15 with TRBJ2-6; D call uncertain. This CDR3 is CATSRGSSGANVLTF. In DNA form, the CDR3 reads TGTGCCACCAGCAGGGGCAGCTCTGGGGCCAACGTCCTGACTTTC.